This TCR beta chain was captured by sequencing in a study of PD-L1 blockade in urothelial cancer. Libraries were prepared by immunoSEQ multiplex PCR; TCRdb keeps only in-frame clonotypes and omits some of them. This sample carries some 67,000 clones, around nine tenths of them seen once, and the ten largest clones take less than 4%. Study findings and constraints: Durable-benefit cases showed more tumor-associated blood clone expansion at 3 weeks.

In regard to this clone: Its matching antigen is unknown.

V dropped 5 bases and J dropped 3 bases, with 14 bases sitting between them. Germline CDR1 and CDR2: LNHDA and SQIVND (reference sequence). The CDR3 is 15 amino acids. The sequence came from a man aged 55 to 70 with urothelial cancer. This chain connects TRBV19 to TRBJ1-5; tentatively, D is TRBD1 (6 bases). Material: PBMCs, obtained around atezolizumab (anti-PD-L1) treatment. In DNA form, the CDR3 reads TGTGCCAGTAGTCTTGGACAGACCTCCAATCAGCCCCAGCATTTT. This gives the protein CASSLGQTSNQPQHF.